The present T cell receptor beta chain was sequenced within a study of cytomegalovirus exposure and HLA in healthy donors. The study's findings and limits: TCR sequences were mostly rare, though some public TCRs occurred in many donors. Later on, an analysis tied about 17,000 TCR beta sequences to HLA alleles at 0.05 false discovery rate. Under in vitro conditions, a few CMV-associated chains were confirmed as specific for CMV antigens. Researchers reportedly found TCR beta sequences accurately predicted most subjects' HLA-A and HLA-B alleles.

Researchers ran the PCR with 60 Vbeta and 13 Jbeta primers. Measured with immunoSEQ multiplex PCR; TCRdb has only the in-frame clones, and not every one. The sample yields about 35,000 clones, 80% seen once. The germline V gene encodes CDR1 SGHTA and CDR2 FQGNSA. The CDR3 consists of 13 residues. V dropped 0 bases and J dropped 6 bases, with 8 bases sitting between them. In its sample, this clone was seen once. Its antigen is undetermined. The specimen sequenced was PBMCs. V usage is TRBV7-2 and J usage is TRBJ1-1; no clear D. This clonotype originated in a male donor in good health and CMV-seronegative. CDR3: CASSLAEGPEAFF. CDR3 DNA: TGTGCCAGCAGCTTAGCCGAGGGTCCTGAAGCTTTCTTT.